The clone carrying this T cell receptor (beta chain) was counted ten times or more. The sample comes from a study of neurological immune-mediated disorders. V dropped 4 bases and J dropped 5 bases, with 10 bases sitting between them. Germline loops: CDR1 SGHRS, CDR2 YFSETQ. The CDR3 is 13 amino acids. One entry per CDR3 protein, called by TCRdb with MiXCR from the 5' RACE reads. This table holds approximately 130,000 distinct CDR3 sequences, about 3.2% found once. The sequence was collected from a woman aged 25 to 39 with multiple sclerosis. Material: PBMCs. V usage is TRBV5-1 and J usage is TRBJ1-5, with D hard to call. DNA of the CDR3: TGCGCCAGCAGCATCGGACGCGATCAGCCCCAGCATTTT. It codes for CASSIGRDQPQHF.